This section outlines one T cell receptor beta chain sequence together with its context. What it binds is unknown. The sample belongs to a study of cytomegalovirus exposure and HLA in healthy donors. General study findings and limits: Common viral pathogens seemed, in a later analysis, to connect with several of the most significant clusters.

PCR involved 60 Vbeta and 13 Jbeta primers. Profiled with immunoSEQ multiplex PCR; TCRdb holds only in-frame clones, not every one. The data show roughly 250,000 clones, 80% seen once. The receptor's source is a girl aged 2-10 years in good health and CMV-seronegative. The material sequenced was PBMCs.

CDR3 residues: CASSLLRTGVVTGELFF. CDR3 coding DNA: TGTGCCAGCAGTTTACTCCGGACAGGGGTTGTCACCGGGGAGCTGTTTTTT. The chain uses TRBV27 and TRBJ2-2; 9 bases line up with TRBD1. Germline trimming cut 2 bases from V and 4 bases from J; bases unmatched to any gene: 8. The germline gives CDR1 MNHEY, CDR2 SMNVEV (reference sequence). The CDR3 length is 17 residues.